These T cell receptor beta chains were read from a single sample in a study of blood T cell repertoires in COVID-19. Profiling relied on immunoSEQ multiplex PCR, and the TCRdb table lists in-frame clones only, not all of them. Of 85,000 or so clones detected, nearly 95% appear once; the ten largest clones hold about 4.5%. Sequences were obtained from peripheral blood. The receptors derive from a human donor with active COVID-19. The donor label of this sample is uncertain. Each CDR3 is given with its conserved first and last residue. The D gene is left open where the match is weak. Clone size, where shown, is once, few, many, or a class for clones that have expanded.

>TRBJ2-7|TRBV25-1|-|TRBD1
TGTGCCAGCAGGCCCGGGACAGGGGTTTCCTACGAGCAGTACTTC
CASRPGTGVSYEQYF
>TRBJ1-5|TRBV18|-|-
TGTGCCAGCTCACTTCAGCGGGGGAGCAATCAGCCCCAGCATTTT
CASSLQRGSNQPQHF
>TRBJ1-2|TRBV4-2|-|-
TGTGCCAGCAGCCAAGATACGAGGAAGGAGGGGTCTGGCTACACCTTC
CASSQDTRKEGSGYTF
>TRBJ2-7|TRBV7-2|-|-
TGTGCCAGCACCACGGGGACCTACGAGCAGTACTTC
CASTTGTYEQYF
>TRBJ2-3|TRBV7-2|-|-
TGTGCCAGCAGCTTAGGCCCGGCAGGGACAGATACGCAGTATTTT
CASSLGPAGTDTQYF
>TRBJ2-3|TRBV27|-|TRBD2
TGTGCCAGCAGGCTACTAGCGGGAAGTGGGAGTGCAGATACGCAGTATTTT
CASRLLAGSGSADTQYF
>TRBJ2-2|TRBV4-3|once|TRBD2
TGCGCCAGCAGCCACCGGACTAGCGGGGGGGGAGCCGGGGAGCTGTTTTTT
CASSHRTSGGGAGELFF
>TRBJ1-4|TRBV29-1|-|TRBD1
TGCAGCGTGGACACAGGGGTGGGTGAAAAACTGTTTTTT
CSVDTGVGEKLFF
>TRBJ1-5|TRBV5-1|once|-
TGCGCCAGCAGCCCCGGGGGGGGGTATCAGCCCCAGCATTTT
CASSPGGGYQPQHF
>TRBJ1-6|TRBV27|-|-
TGTGCCAGCAGCCTTGAGTGGTCCGAGGTCTCACCCCTCCACTTT
CASSLEWSEVSPLHF
>TRBJ1-5|TRBV11-1|-|-
TGTGCCAGCAGCTTAGGGGGAGGCGATCAGCCCCAGCATTTT
CASSLGGGDQPQHF
>TRBJ2-7|TRBV25-1|-|-
TGTGCCAGCAACAGGGGGGGACCCTACGAGCAGTACTTC
CASNRGGPYEQYF
>TRBJ2-7|TRBV6-6|once|-
TGTGCCAGCAGTAACACACGATCCTACGAGCAGTACTTC
CASSNTRSYEQYF
>TRBJ1-1|TRBV6-5|-|TRBD1
TGTGCCAGCAGTTCTCCTCGGACAGGGAACACTGAAGCTTTCTTT
CASSSPRTGNTEAFF
>TRBJ2-1|TRBV28|-|-
TGTGCCAGCAGTTTTTCCGGCGCGGGAAAACCCCATGAGCAGTTCTTC
CASSFSGAGKPHEQFF
>TRBJ2-7|TRBV9|-|-
TGTGCCAGCAGCGCCCTCTTCGGGAGCGAGCAGTACTTC
CASSALFGSEQYF
>TRBJ1-4|TRBV5-6|-|TRBD1
TGTGCCAGCAGCTTGGACCCGGGACAGGGCGAAAAACTGTTTTTT
CASSLDPGQGEKLFF
>TRBJ2-3|TRBV11-3|-|-
TGTGCCAGCAGCCGTCCAGGCGAGACAGATACGCAGTATTTT
CASSRPGETDTQYF
>TRBJ1-5|TRBV6-4|-|-
TGTGCCAGCAGTGACTCGGCGGGGGGTCAGCCCCAGCATTTT
CASSDSAGGQPQHF
>TRBJ1-1|TRBV6-5|-|TRBD1
TGTGCCAGCACCCTACAGGGGGTCATGAACACTGAAGCTTTCTTT
CASTLQGVMNTEAFF
>TRBJ1-2|TRBV25-1|-|-
TGTGCCAGCAGTGTGCCCGGTAACTATGGCTACACCTTC
CASSVPGNYGYTF
>TRBJ2-1|TRBV19|-|TRBD2
TGTGCCAGTAGTATAGGTCGGGAGGGCAACAATGAGCAGTTCTTC
CASSIGREGNNEQFF
>TRBJ2-5|TRBV28|-|TRBD2
TGTGCCAGCAGTTTGCCCAGCGGGAGCCAGACCCAGTACTTC
CASSLPSGSQTQYF
>TRBJ2-1|TRBV10-3|-|-
TGTGCCATCAGTGTTGGTCTAGTTCACGAGCAGTTCTTC
CAISVGLVHEQFF
>TRBJ1-5|TRBV7-8|-|TRBD1
TGTGCCAGCAGCCTAGGACAGGGGGCACAGCCCCAGCATTTT
CASSLGQGAQPQHF
>TRBJ2-3|TRBV6-4|-|-
TGTGCCAGCAGTGACTCGAAATGGAGCTGCGCAGATACGCAGTATTTT
CASSDSKWSCADTQYF
>TRBJ1-5|TRBV27|once|TRBD1
TGTGCCAGCAGTAGGAGATCAGGGGGTGGGAATCAGCCCCAGCATTTT
CASSRRSGGGNQPQHF
>TRBJ1-5|TRBV6-5|-|TRBD1
TGTGCCAGCAGCTCGACAGGGTCATTTCAGCCCCAGCATTTT
CASSSTGSFQPQHF
>TRBJ2-2|TRBV7-9|-|TRBD2
TGTGCCAGCAGGGAAGCGGGAGAAGGGACCGGGGAGCTGTTTTTT
CASREAGEGTGELFF
>TRBJ1-4|TRBV27|-|-
TGTGCCAGCAGTTTATCTGGGGGGGCCGGGGAAAAACTGTTTTTT
CASSLSGGAGEKLFF
>TRBJ2-3|TRBV5-1|-|TRBD1
TGCGCCAGCAGCGGGGACAGGGCTGCAGATACGCAGTATTTT
CASSGDRAADTQYF
>TRBJ2-3|TRBV29-1|-|-
TGCAGCGTTGAAACTGCTAGCACAGATACGCAGTATTTT
CSVETASTDTQYF
>TRBJ2-5|TRBV6-5|-|TRBD2
TGTGCCAGCAGCCCGGTGCGGGGGCAAGAGACCCAGTACTTC
CASSPVRGQETQYF
>TRBJ1-1|TRBV5-8|-|-
TGTGCCAGCAGCTTGGGGACTCTGAGAGCTTTCTTT
CASSLGTLRAFF
>TRBJ1-2|TRBV5-1|-|TRBD1
TGCGCCAGCAGCTTGGGGACAGGGAGCTATGGCTACACCTTC
CASSLGTGSYGYTF
>TRBJ2-7|TRBV19|-|TRBD1
TGTGCCAGTAGTATGGGACAGGAGTACGAGCAGTACTTC
CASSMGQEYEQYF
>TRBJ2-3|TRBV11-3|-|TRBD1
TGTGCCAGCAGCCTGACAGGGAACCTGCGCACAGATACGCAGTATTTT
CASSLTGNLRTDTQYF
>TRBJ2-7|TRBV19|-|-
TGTGCCAGTAGTATTGCGTTCGGGAAGTCCTACGAGCAGTACTTC
CASSIAFGKSYEQYF
>TRBJ1-3|TRBV4-2|-|TRBD1
TGTGCCAGCAGCCAGGGACAGGGGAAGCCCGGGCCTTCCGCCGACTCTGGAAACACCATATATTTT
CASSQGQGKPGPSADSGNTIYF
>TRBJ1-2|TRBV7-2|-|-
TGTGCCAGCAGCTTACGTCGGGGGAGCTATGGCTACACCTTC
CASSLRRGSYGYTF
>TRBJ2-1|TRBV25-1|-|-
TGTGCCAGCTCCCAGGGTCGGTACAATGAGCAGTTCTTC
CASSQGRYNEQFF